This T cell receptor (beta chain) was captured in a study of naive and memory T cell subsets (dated by TCRdb to the late 2010s). Concerning the study at large: The study applied an open-source, UMI-based TCR alpha and beta sequencing pipeline to sorted naive and memory peripheral blood T cell subsets. RNA was DNase-treated and reverse transcribed with TCR constant-region primers, mostly using SuperScript III. The functional CMV T cell responses agreed completely with IgG serology results.

Library method: UMI-ligation and nested PCR. An equimolar mix of two oligonucleotides covering both TRBC1 and TRBC2 was used as the beta constant-region primer. A single-stranded oligonucleotide bearing the SP2 primer plus a 12-nucleotide UMI was ligated onto the 3' end of the cDNA by T4 RNA ligase 1. The ligated cDNA went through four rounds of PCR with nested alpha and beta constant-region primers together with the SP2 primer. The ligation reaction was kept at 16 degrees C for about 19-25 hours. PCR2 was typically performed as a SYBR Green qPCR and was stopped at a predetermined threshold so that over-amplification was prevented. Apart from the first purification, every purification step used Agencourt AMPure XP magnetic beads. Library amounts were measured by Qubit and library quality was assessed on a TapeStation, where the main peak was expected at around 650 bp. Sequencing of the pooled libraries was done on an Illumina MiSeq using v2 2x251 paired-end kits, which typically yielded roughly 0.95-2.3 million reads per sample. Each sample's library went into the pool at roughly 4 nM, and roughly 5-8% PhiX was added to help with cluster recognition. The paper's data handling went like this. Decombinator assigned V and J genes to Demultiplexor-processed FASTQ reads by tag matching, allowing a single base-pair mismatch. UMIs were used by Collapsinator to correct both sequencing errors and frequency errors arising from PCR heterogeneity. TCRs were translated and CDR3s were extracted from the conserved cysteine to the FGXG phenylalanine by CDR3Translator, with non-productive sequences being flagged. Gini, Shannon entropy and inverse Simpson indices were calculated on repertoires that had been subsampled to equal numbers of UMI-defined TCRs. Clonotype abundance distributions were fitted to a power law by maximum likelihood within the linear range. When run on a single naive CD8 sample, MIGEC and the pipeline yielded similar UMI counts, similar unique TCR numbers and similar clonal distributions. One analysis removed from the naive repertoire any naive TCRs that were also present in any memory subset from the same donor. The repertoires were searched for 5,500 to 8,000 CMV-associated CDR3 sequences that had been compiled from VDJdb and a published dataset. TCRdb took the public reads, trimmed them with fastp at Q25, ran MiXCR for clone calling and kept in-frame beta chains. Every CDR3 protein is listed once, alongside the most common genes and DNA of its rows. TCRdb assigned the V and J calls; the authors' analysis was not used. Present in this sample are 120,000 to 150,000 distinct CDR3 sequences, about a sixth of which were seen just once. The ten largest account for about 0.14% of the sample.

General findings and caveats noted by the study authors: Once error correction was done, more than 85% of naive TCR sequences showed up just once, which made the naive abundance distributions much steeper than those of the memory subsets. The repertoire findings for the naive and memory subsets could not be validated against a ground truth, as none was available. RNA-based TCR counts may be influenced by expression changes linked to T cell activation and differentiation. A power law was followed by TCR abundance, with an exponent that differed between naive and memory subsets but was consistent across the three individuals. Gini index rose and Shannon and inverse Simpson diversity fell from naive through CM, EM and EMRA in both CD4 and CD8 cells. A few larger clonotypes were present in naive repertoires, particularly the CD8 repertoires, and these clonotypes were possibly memory cells re-expressing CD45RA. Single alpha or beta chain sequences, rather than paired alpha/beta receptors, were used to define clonotypes.

As for this clonotype: What antigen it recognizes has not been identified. No qualities accompany the bases; no much larger clone lies one base away.

TCR alpha and beta chain libraries were amplified separately from the second PCR step onward. CMV status of each donor was established by measuring IFNgamma production from CD4+ T cells after fresh PBMCs were stimulated overnight with CMV viral lysate. Using Miltenyi beads, CD4 T cells were first positively selected, and CD8 T cells were then positively selected from the CD4-negative fraction. After staining for CD3, CD4, CD8, CD45RA, CD27 and a live/dead dye, cells were sorted on a BD Aria II into four subsets based on CD45RA and CD27. A few healthy volunteers provided blood, and the blood of each volunteer was split into CD4 and CD8 T cells and then into four differentiation subsets. Around 130 ml of peripheral blood was collected from each donor, and PBMC were isolated by Ficoll-Paque PLUS density-gradient centrifugation. After sorting, cells were lysed in RLT buffer, RNA was extracted using a Qiagen RNeasy kit, and the extracted RNA was stored at -80 degrees C.

The germline V gene (reference sequence) sets CDR1 to DFQATT and CDR2 to SNEGSKA. Trimming at the junction amounts to 4 bases on V and 0 bases on J, and the germline ends lie 13 bases apart. Counted from cysteine to phenylalanine, this CDR3 has 15 amino acids. Only CDR3 DNA is held: 45 bases, read in frame from base 1. The sequenced sample consisted of naive CD4+ T cells from blood. Interpreted using the paper, the cell subset or site label stands for: naive T cells, CD45RA high CD27+. The sequence was obtained from a human donor in good health. The sequence is built from TRBV20-1 and TRBJ1-3; there is no confident call for the D gene. The DNA sequence follows: TGCAGTGCTAAGACCGACGGCCGCTCTGGAAACACCATATATTTT. Its coded protein is CSAKTDGRSGNTIYF.